This T cell receptor (beta chain) was identified in a study of T cells in Graves' hyperthyroidism and ophthalmopathy. There are a few counts of this clonotype. The antigen is not known. Trimming shortened V by 4 bases and J by 5 bases, and 7 bases separated the two germline ends. This CDR3 region has 12 residues. Germline V gene data show CDR1 as SGHTS and CDR2 as YDEGEE. Diagnosis rested on symptoms, serum thyroxine and TRAb, thyroid ultrasound, and orbital computed tomography. TCR beta CDR3 sequences were amplified from RNA transcripts. Using the HTBI primer set, a first-round RT-PCR was run on the TCR CDR3. TCRdb re-called the multiplex PCR reads through MiXCR, storing one row per CDR3 protein. The sample lists 240,000 or so distinct CDR3 sequences, about a sixth occurring once. Study observations and caveats: In validation, the model predicted ophthalmopathy. These predictions came a median approximately six months before onset.

The sample comprised blood. This TCR was sampled from a young woman with Graves' ophthalmopathy. The chain is built from TRBV5-8 and TRBJ1-5; D call uncertain. DNA for the CDR3: TGTGCCAGCAGCGGGAGGGATCAGCCCCAGCATTTT. Amino acids: CASSGRDQPQHF.